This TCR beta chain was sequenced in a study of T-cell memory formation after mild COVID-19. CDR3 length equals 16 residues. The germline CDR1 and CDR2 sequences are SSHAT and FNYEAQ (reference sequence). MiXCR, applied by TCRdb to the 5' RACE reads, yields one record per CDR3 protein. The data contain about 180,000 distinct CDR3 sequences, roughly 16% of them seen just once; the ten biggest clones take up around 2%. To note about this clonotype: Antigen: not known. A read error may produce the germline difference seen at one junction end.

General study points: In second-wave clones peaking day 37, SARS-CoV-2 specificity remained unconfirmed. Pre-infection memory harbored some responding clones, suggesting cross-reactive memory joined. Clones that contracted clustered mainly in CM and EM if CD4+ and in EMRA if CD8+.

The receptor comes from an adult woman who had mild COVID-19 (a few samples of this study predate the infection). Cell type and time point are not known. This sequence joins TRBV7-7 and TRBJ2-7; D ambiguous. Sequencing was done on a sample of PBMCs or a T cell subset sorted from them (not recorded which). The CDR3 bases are TGTGCTAGCAGCTCAACCCTGCAGGTACTCTCCTACGAGCAGTACTTC. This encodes CASSSTLQVLSYEQYF.